The 26 T cell receptor beta chains given below trace back to one sample, sequenced in a study of CD8 T cells in ankylosing spondylitis. Whole-study results and caveats: There was a TCR beta motif, made of several highly homologous variants, that appeared characteristic of ankylosing spondylitis blood.

No antigens are known for them. In TCRdb, the 5' RACE reads were re-called with MiXCR into one record per CDR3 protein. The data show about 400,000 distinct CDR3 sequences, about 20% seen once. The sequencing sample was made of blood, either unsorted or a sorted T cell fraction (not recorded which). The receptors derive from a male donor with ankylosing spondylitis.

The rearrangement uses TRBV20-1 and TRBJ2-2; 9 nucleotides agree with TRBD2. Trimming at V came to 1 base and at J to 1 base, leaving 4 bases not matched to a gene. This CDR3 has 16 residues. Germline V gene sequence: CDR1 DFQATT, CDR2 SNEGSKA (reference sequence). This CDR3 is CSARGVLAGNTGELFF. The DNA for the CDR3 is TGCAGTGCTAGAGGTGTACTAGCGGGGAACACCGGGGAGCTGTTTTTT.

The chain employs TRBV10-2 and TRBJ2-2; 11 bases match TRBD2. Germline V CDR1 and CDR2: WSHSY, SAAADI. There are 14 residues in the CDR3. J was trimmed by 3 bases and V by 9 bases; bases with no gene match: 3. CDR3 nucleotides: TGCGCCAGTACTAGCGGGGGACACACCGGGGAGCTGTTTTTT. It translates to CASTSGGHTGELFF.

The rearrangement joins TRBV20-1 to TRBJ1-6; D call uncertain. Per the germline V gene, CDR1 is DFQATT and CDR2 is SNEGSKA (reference sequence). The CDR3 is 12 amino acids. V lost 3 bases to trimming and J lost 10 bases, with 10 bases between them. DNA of the CDR3: TGCAGTGCTAGCCGGTTTGGGTCACCCCTCCACTTT. Protein product: CSASRFGSPLHF.

This clonotype was seen a few times. Germline and junction disagree at one end, which may indicate a read error. The J gene is TRBJ2-5, the V gene TRBV7-7; D is uncertain. CDR1 is SSHAT and CDR2 is FNYEAQ in the germline V gene (reference sequence). The CDR3 totals 13 residues. This CDR3 reads CASSFDIGETQYF. The CDR3 nucleotides read TGTGCTAGCAGTTTTGACATCGGGGAGACCCAGTACTTC.

This clonotype occurred a few times. This rearrangement joins TRBV7-2 to TRBJ1-6; D is perhaps TRBD1 (5 bases). Germline V gene sequence: CDR1 SGHTA, CDR2 FQGNSA. CDR3 length: 15 amino acids. V lost 5 bases and J 9 bases, leaving 17 bases between the germline ends. This CDR3 reads CASSLTGFGASPLHF. CDR3 nucleotides: TGTGCCAGCAGCCTTACAGGCTTCGGGGCTTCACCCCTCCACTTT.

V gene TRBV20-1 combines with J gene TRBJ2-1; the D is unclear. The germline V and J ends were trimmed by 6 bases and 7 bases, with 25 bases remaining between them. This CDR3 region has 16 residues. CDR1 DFQATT and CDR2 SNEGSKA come from the germline V gene (reference sequence). The CDR3 loop is CSAIPLDRPGDNEQFF. In DNA, the CDR3 is TGCAGTGCGATCCCTCTTGACCGGCCGGGCGATAATGAGCAGTTCTTC.

V and J are TRBV7-3 and TRBJ2-2; maybe TRBD2 (6 bases). The CDR3 is 15 residues long. Trimming took off 0 bases at V and 4 bases at J, with 9 bases between the two ends. CDR1 and CDR2 (germline): SGHTA, FQGTGA. CDR3 loop: CASSLTLATTGELFF. The CDR3 nucleotides read TGTGCCAGCAGCTTAACCCTAGCGACCACCGGGGAGCTGTTTTTT.

The chain is built from TRBV7-9 and TRBJ1-5, with a tentative D call TRBD1 (5 bases). The germline V gene encodes CDR1 SEHNR and CDR2 FQNEAQ (reference sequence). This CDR3 is 13 amino acids long. The germline V and J ends were trimmed by 1 base and 5 bases, with 6 bases remaining between them. The CDR3, as DNA: TGTGCCAGCAGCTTAGGGGGACATCAGCCCCAGCATTTT. The encoded protein is CASSLGGHQPQHF.

This clonotype has a single count. The chain links TRBV5-1 to TRBJ1-4; D gene uncertain. With 5 bases removed from V and 2 bases from J, the gap between germline ends came to 16 bases. The CDR3 is made up of 16 amino acids. CDR1 and CDR2 from the germline V gene are SGHRS and YFSETQ. This CDR3 reads CASSPSPGATNEKLFF. CDR3 sequence (DNA): TGCGCCAGCAGTCCAAGCCCGGGTGCGACTAATGAAAAACTGTTTTTT.

CDR3 DNA sequence: TGTGCCAGCAGCCAACAGGGATATAGCAATCAGCCCCAGCATTTT. Amino acids: CASSQQGYSNQPQHF. The V call is TRBV4-2, the J call TRBJ1-5; D is possibly TRBD1 (5 bases). The CDR3 has 15 residues. CDR1 LGHNA and CDR2 YNFKEQ come from the germline V gene. The ends were cut back, 2 bases at V and 0 bases at J, with 8 bases in the middle.

V is TRBV10-3 and J is TRBJ2-7; perhaps TRBD1 as D (5 bases). Germline V gene sequence: CDR1 ENHRY, CDR2 SYGVKD. Deletions cut 10 bases from V and 4 bases from J, with 17 bases between. This CDR3 region has 13 residues. CDR3 coding DNA: TGTGCCACGTGCAGGGCAGTATCTTACGAGCAGTACTTC. Translating gives CATCRAVSYEQYF.

This chain links TRBV25-1 with TRBJ2-1; 8 bases agree with TRBD2. The CDR3 has 16 amino acids. Per germline, CDR1 MGHDK and CDR2 SYGVNS. V shed 4 bases, J shed 0 bases, and the junction held 5 bases outside the gene matches. The CDR3 is CASSALTSVSYNEQFF. DNA for the CDR3: TGTGCCAGCAGTGCCTTGACTAGCGTCTCCTACAATGAGCAGTTCTTC. Supplemented by reference TRBV25-1 and TRBJ2-1, the full variable domain reads EADIYQTPRYLVIGTGKKITLECSQTMGHDKMYWYQQDPGMELHLIHYSYGVNSTEKGDLSSESTVSRIRTEHFPLTLESARPSHTSQYLCASSALTSVSYNEQFFGPGTRLTVL.

This clonotype was recorded a few times. This rearrangement joins TRBV20-1 to TRBJ2-5, with D perhaps TRBD1 (5 bases). The CDR3 sequence is 13 residues long. Germline assignment: CDR1 DFQATT and CDR2 SNEGSKA (reference sequence). The germline V and J ends were trimmed by 1 base and 1 base, with 7 bases remaining between them. In DNA form, the CDR3 reads TGCAGTGCTAGAGTAACAGGCCAAGAGACCCAGTACTTC. Amino acid sequence: CSARVTGQETQYF.

The chain carries TRBV12-3 or TRBV12-4 and TRBJ1-2; tentatively, D is TRBD1 (6 bases). This CDR3 region has 11 residues. The V end lost 4 bases, the J end lost 14 bases, and 14 bases lay between the germline ends. CDR3 amino acids: CASSSKGGFTF. The CDR3 DNA is TGTGCCAGCAGTTCCAAAGGGGGTTTTACCTTC.

The chain carries TRBV19 and TRBJ1-1; tentatively, D is TRBD1 (6 bases). Germline CDR1 LNHDA, CDR2 SQIVND (reference sequence). The germline V and J ends were trimmed by 7 bases and 0 bases, with 9 bases remaining between them. This CDR3 is 13 amino acids long. The CDR3 DNA reads as TGTGCCAGTACCCAGGGGCTGAACACTGAAGCTTTCTTT. It yields the protein CASTQGLNTEAFF.

This clonotype has a count of ten or more. The chain carries TRBV28 and TRBJ2-3; 8 bases are a match to TRBD2. The CDR3 is 16 residues long. V lost 11 bases and J lost 0; bases outside the gene matches: 13. Looked up from germline, CDR1 is MDHEN and CDR2 is SYDVKM. The CDR3 DNA reads as TGTGCCTCAACCGCTTGGACTAGCCGTAGCACAGATACGCAGTATTTT. This codes for CASTAWTSRSTDTQYF.

This clonotype was counted at least ten times. V and J are TRBV12-3 or TRBV12-4 and TRBJ2-3, with 10 bases identical to TRBD2. Unmatched junction bases numbered 12, after V lost 6 bases and J lost 6 bases. This CDR3 is 16 amino acids long. The CDR3 DNA follows: TGTGCCAGCAGCCGGACTAGCGGAGCCCCCTTGGATACGCAGTATTTT. Protein product: CASSRTSGAPLDTQYF.

This clonotype was recorded a few times. This chain joins TRBV2 and TRBJ2-5; D is uncertain. Germline V CDR1 and CDR2: SNHLY, FYNNEI. V shed 6 bases and J shed 7 bases, with 9 bases lying between them. The CDR3 loop spans 11 amino acids. CDR3 DNA sequence: TGTGCCAGCAGCCTTAAGGGGACCCAGTACTTC. Its protein product is CASSLKGTQYF.

The chain combines TRBV12-3 or TRBV12-4 with TRBJ1-5; TRBD1 agrees at 10 bases. This CDR3 has 15 amino acids. V lost 5 bases, J lost 2 bases, and 3 bases stayed unmatched. This chain's CDR3 is CASSTGTGGNQPQHF. The CDR3 DNA is TGTGCCAGCAGTACCGGGACAGGGGGCAATCAGCCCCAGCATTTT.

This clonotype was recorded a few times. The gene calls are TRBV12-3 or TRBV12-4 and TRBJ1-1; TRBD1 agrees at 8 bases. With V trimmed by 4 bases and J by 2 bases, 3 bases remained unmatched. The CDR3 sequence is 14 residues long. The CDR3 loop is CASSSGGSNTEAFF. DNA for the CDR3: TGTGCCAGCAGTTCAGGGGGCTCCAACACTGAAGCTTTCTTT.

The chain links TRBV20-1 to TRBJ2-1; 10 bases line up with TRBD2. From germline, CDR1 is DFQATT and CDR2 SNEGSKA (reference sequence). The CDR3 consists of 15 residues. Trimming at V came to 5 bases and at J to 5 bases, leaving 9 bases not matched to a gene. CDR3 in amino acids: CSAGPTSGVNNEQFF. As DNA, the CDR3 is TGCAGTGCTGGCCCCACTAGCGGGGTAAACAATGAGCAGTTCTTC.

This clonotype was picked up a small number of times. V is TRBV10-3 and J is TRBJ1-4; TRBD1 might be the D (6 bases). Trimming removed 0 bases from V and 6 bases from J, with 11 bases in between. This CDR3 region has 15 residues. Germline CDR1 and CDR2: ENHRY and SYGVKD. The DNA for the CDR3 is TGTGCCATCAGTGAGTCTACAGGGCTGTATGAAAAACTGTTTTTT. Protein sequence: CAISESTGLYEKLFF.

This rearrangement joins TRBV9 to TRBJ2-7; 9 bases align to TRBD1. Germline trimming cut 4 bases from V and 7 bases from J; bases unmatched to any gene: 6. CDR3 length: 13 residues. Germline CDR1 reads SGDLS; CDR2 reads YYNGEE. The CDR3 sequence: CASSRDRDGEQYF. CDR3 coding DNA: TGTGCCAGCAGCCGGGACAGGGATGGGGAGCAGTACTTC.

This clonotype occurred a few times. V usage is TRBV2 and J usage is TRBJ1-5; weak D call: TRBD1 (5 bases). CDR3 size: 15 residues. V was cut by 6 bases and J by 5 bases, with 17 bases left in between. Per the germline V gene, CDR1 is SNHLY and CDR2 is FYNNEI. This CDR3 reads CASSRGEGSDQPQHF. The CDR3 DNA follows: TGTGCCAGCAGCCGCGGGGAGGGGTCTGATCAGCCCCAGCATTTT.

The chain has TRBV20-1 and TRBJ2-7; 7 bases are a match to TRBD2. The V gene's germline CDR1 is DFQATT and CDR2 SNEGSKA (reference sequence). The CDR3 has 13 amino acids. Trimming took 4 bases from V and 6 from J; bases not matched to a gene: 9. The CDR3 DNA is TGCAGTGCTAAATTTGGCGGGAGTGTCGAGCAGTACTTC. This gives the protein CSAKFGGSVEQYF.

In its sample, this clonotype was seen many times. The chain couples TRBV29-1 to TRBJ2-3; D unresolved. Per the germline V gene, CDR1 is SQVTM and CDR2 is ANQGSEA. The CDR3 totals 13 residues. V shed 1 base and J shed 2 bases, with 7 bases lying between them. The CDR3 reads CSVEVSSTDTQYF. The CDR3 DNA follows: TGCAGCGTTGAAGTCAGTTCCACAGATACGCAGTATTTT.